This T cell receptor (beta chain) was profiled in a study of Ad26.COV2.S vaccination and SARS-CoV-2 variants. As to this clone: Its antigen is not identified.

Treatment: 19 received Ad26.COV2.S at low or high dose, single or two shots; about five received placebo; per-sample allocation not given. Samples were taken on day 63 after the first vaccine or placebo injection. Generated by immunoSEQ multiplex PCR, the TCRdb table keeps only in-frame clones and is missing some. The table lists about 390,000 clones, less than 90% of them singletons. Whole-study findings and limits: Placebo and vaccine recipients had non-spike TCR breadth that was similar.

The germline V and J ends were trimmed by 3 bases and 4 bases, with 9 bases remaining between them. This CDR3 is built from 12 residues. Germline-derived CDR1 and CDR2 are SQVTM and ANQGSEA. Sample: peripheral blood, taken in a trial of Ad26.COV2.S vaccine versus placebo. This receptor was obtained from a person between 18 and 65 years old who received the Ad26.COV2.S COVID-19 vaccine or a placebo. The genes are TRBV29-1 and TRBJ1-2; no reliable D call. The CDR3 DNA sequence: TGCAGCGTTGATGGGTCTATCTATGGCTACACCTTC. Encoded protein: CSVDGSIYGYTF.